One sample yielded the 17 T cell receptor beta chains listed below, sequenced in a study of T cells expressing NK-cell markers (dated by TCRdb to the early 2020s). Receptor libraries were prepared by 5' RACE. This sample was sequenced with an Illumina HiSeq 2000. TCRdb reprocessed the reads, reporting each CDR3 protein sequence once and no DNA. The sample's table covers 400,000 or so distinct CDR3 sequences. The ten top clones hold roughly 10% of the sample. Sequenced: blood T cells: a sorted CD56 or NKG2C T cell subset, CD4+ or CD8+ T cells, or bulk PBMC T cells (not recorded which). Receptors were obtained from a woman between 45 and 65 years old in good health. Donor details come from another sample of the same person, matched by shared clones.

The chain is built from TRBV5-1 and TRBJ2-7. This CDR3 spans 12 amino acids. Germline V gene lookup returns CDR1 SGHRS and CDR2 YFSETQ. The CDR3 loop is CASSRDLDEQYF. Full variable domain (rest looked up from reference TRBV5-1 and TRBJ2-7): KAGVTQTPRYLIKTRGQQVTLSCSPISGHRSVSWYQQTPGQGLQFLFEYFSETQRNKGNFPGRFSGRQFSNSRSEMNVSTLELGDSALYLCASSRDLDEQYFGPGTRLTVT.

The gene calls are TRBV6-2 or TRBV6-3 and TRBJ1-5. The length of the CDR3 is 12 residues. CDR1 is MNHEY, CDR2 SVGEGT, per germline. CDR3 in amino acids: CASNRNRQPQHF.

The V and J genes are TRBV29-1 and TRBJ1-2. CDR3 length: 13 amino acids. Germline V gene data show CDR1 as SQVTM and CDR2 as ANQGSEA. The CDR3 is CSVENETGYGYTF.

The rearrangement joins TRBV20-1 to TRBJ2-3; checking the TCRdb D call of TRBD1 is not possible without DNA. Germline V CDR1 and CDR2: DFQATT, SNEGSKA (reference sequence). The CDR3 spans 15 residues. CDR3: CSAPPLNVGTDTQYF.

The V and J genes are TRBV4-2 and TRBJ2-5; the D gene TCRdb calls, TRBD1, cannot be checked with no DNA. In germline, CDR1 is LGHNA, CDR2 YNFKEQ. There are 15 residues in the CDR3. CDR3 residues: CASSQDRASQGPQYF.

The chain combines TRBV12-3 or TRBV12-4 with TRBJ2-5. The CDR3 runs to 13 residues. The CDR3 protein is CASSFRGIETQYF.

V and J are TRBV4-1 and TRBJ2-1; the D call of TRBD2 rests on TCRdb alone, since no DNA is present to check it. The V gene's germline CDR1 is MGHRA and CDR2 YSYEKL. The CDR3 contains 19 residues. CDR3 sequence: CASRQTGLAGDPSYNEQFF.

The chain couples TRBV10-3 to TRBJ2-4; lacking DNA, the TRBD2 call made by TCRdb goes unchecked. In germline, CDR1 is ENHRY, CDR2 SYGVKD. The CDR3 sequence is 21 residues long. The CDR3 loop is CAISESGVLAGGPLAKNIQYF.

The chain uses TRBV3-1 and TRBJ2-5. The length of the CDR3 is 13 residues. Germline CDR1 is LGHDT and CDR2 is YNNKEL (reference sequence). The CDR3 spells CASSQTSQETQYF.

This chain connects TRBV20-1 to TRBJ2-5. The CDR3 is 13 amino acids. Germline CDR1 reads DFQATT; CDR2 reads SNEGSKA (reference sequence). This CDR3 is CSANWVLGETQYF.

The chain employs TRBV6-5 and TRBJ2-7; the D gene TCRdb calls, TRBD1, cannot be checked with no DNA. CDR3 length: 13 amino acids. The germline V gene encodes CDR1 MNHEY and CDR2 SVGAGI. The CDR3 reads CASSYDRTGEQYF.

The chain employs TRBV5-1 and TRBJ1-1; as DNA is missing, the TRBD1 call by TCRdb cannot be tested. There are 12 residues in the CDR3. The germline V gene has CDR1 SGHRS and CDR2 YFSETQ. This CDR3 reads CASSFPGQEAFF.

The genes are TRBV10-3 and TRBJ2-7. The CDR3 has 12 amino acids. The V gene's germline CDR1 is ENHRY and CDR2 SYGVKD. The CDR3 loop is CAISTSIHEQYF.

The rearrangement uses TRBV5-1 and TRBJ2-3; TCRdb indicates TRBD2, and absent DNA this call remains unverified. This CDR3 has 16 amino acids. The germline gives CDR1 SGHRS, CDR2 YFSETQ. CDR3 sequence: CASSPAGHARADTQYF.

The rearrangement joins TRBV25-1 to TRBJ1-2; there is no DNA to check the TCRdb D call of TRBD1. This CDR3 region has 15 residues. Germline values: CDR1 MGHDK, CDR2 SYGVNS. CDR3 residues: CASSGLNRGPYGYTF.

The V call is TRBV4-2, the J call TRBJ2-3; the TCRdb D gene call, TRBD2, has no DNA to confirm it. The CDR3 sequence is 16 residues long. Germline V lookup: CDR1 LGHNA, CDR2 YNFKEQ. CDR3 sequence: CASSQGNSGSTDTQYF.

The J gene is TRBJ2-7, the V gene TRBV10-3. The germline CDR1 and CDR2 sequences are ENHRY and SYGVKD. The CDR3 covers 13 residues. The CDR3 is CAIRTGILGEQYF.